Listed here are 12 T cell receptor beta chains from one sample, sequenced in a study of blood T cell repertoires in COVID-19. Using immunoSEQ multiplex PCR, the repertoire was profiled, and TCRdb retains in-frame clones only, with some absent. This table holds 150,000 to 200,000 clones, about 89% found once. Specimen: PBMCs or T cells enriched from blood (not recorded which). These receptors were taken from a woman between 18 and 30 years old who had recovered from COVID-19.

The gene calls are TRBV15 and TRBJ2-3; tentative D call: TRBD2 (6 bases). V was clipped by 0 bases and J by 2 bases, with 12 bases between them. The CDR3 is made up of 16 amino acids. Germline CDR1 and CDR2: LNHNV and YYDKDF (reference sequence). The CDR3 reads CATSRDRAGYTDTQYF. The CDR3 region has the DNA TGTGCCACCAGCAGAGATAGGGCGGGATACACAGATACGCAGTATTTT.

This chain connects TRBV10-3 to TRBJ2-6, with TRBD1 matching 7 bases. The CDR3 is 15 amino acids. Trimming removed 10 bases from V and 0 bases from J; junction bases left unmatched: 6. The germline V gene has CDR1 ENHRY and CDR2 SYGVKD. CDR3 DNA sequence: TGTGCCACAGGACAGGCCAACTCTGGGGCCAACGTCCTGACTTTC. It codes for CATGQANSGANVLTF.

The sample holds a few counts of this clone. This chain uses TRBV24-1 with TRBJ2-1; 9 nucleotides line up with TRBD2. The CDR3 is 14 amino acids. Trimming at V came to 6 bases and at J to 3 bases, leaving 2 bases not matched to a gene. Germline V lookup: CDR1 KGHDR, CDR2 SFDVKD. In DNA form, the CDR3 reads TGTGCCACCAGTTCTAGCGGGGTCTACAATGAGCAGTTCTTC. Translated: CATSSSGVYNEQFF.

The rearrangement links TRBV28 to TRBJ2-1; 9 nucleotides match TRBD1. Looked up from germline, CDR1 is MDHEN and CDR2 is SYDVKM. This CDR3 region has 19 residues. Losses at the gene ends were 4 bases for V and 4 bases for J; bases not matched to a gene: 17. The CDR3, as DNA: TGTGCCAGCAGTTATCACCTCGAGGGGACAGGGACCCAATACAATGAGCAGTTCTTC. It is translated as CASSYHLEGTGTQYNEQFF.

The V and J genes are TRBV5-4 and TRBJ2-3; 8 bases agree with TRBD1. With 0 bases clipped from V and 2 bases from J, the junction kept 5 bases outside the gene matches. The CDR3 loop spans 16 amino acids. Per the germline V gene, CDR1 is SGHNT and CDR2 is YYREEE (reference sequence). CDR3 sequence: CASSLAGQVNTDTQYF. As DNA, the CDR3 is TGTGCCAGCAGCTTGGCGGGACAGGTTAACACAGATACGCAGTATTTT.

The chain recombines TRBV2 with TRBJ2-7, with D perhaps TRBD1 (5 bases). V shed 5 bases and J shed 3 bases, with 14 bases lying between them. Germline CDR1 SNHLY, CDR2 FYNNEI. This CDR3 is 14 amino acids long. The CDR3 is CASSYTPGLYEQYF. The CDR3 DNA reads TGTGCCAGCAGTTATACACCAGGGCTCTACGAGCAGTACTTC.

The J gene is TRBJ1-2, the V gene TRBV10-3; 7 positions agree with TRBD1. This CDR3 region has 15 residues. Germline V gene sequence: CDR1 ENHRY, CDR2 SYGVKD. Trimming took 3 bases from V and 4 from J; bases not matched to a gene: 8. CDR3 bases: TGTGCCATCAGTGACGTCGGGACAGACTCCTATGGCTACACCTTC. Translated, it gives CAISDVGTDSYGYTF.

This clone came up once. The CDR3 is CASSKASSKGNQPQHF. In nucleotides, the CDR3 is TGTGCCAGCAGCAAAGCCTCTTCTAAAGGCAATCAGCCCCAGCATTTT. J is TRBJ1-5 and V is TRBV21-1. TRBV21-1 is designated a pseudogene. The CDR3 has 16 residues.

The V and J genes are TRBV27 and TRBJ2-5, with 7 positions matching TRBD2. Trimming cost V 8 bases and J 4 bases; bases outside gene matches: 10. The V gene's germline CDR1 is MNHEY and CDR2 SMNVEV (reference sequence). The CDR3 contains 14 residues. The CDR3, as DNA: TGTGCCAGCCGACGGACTTTAGCGGGAGAGACCCAGTACTTC. Protein: CASRRTLAGETQYF.

J is TRBJ2-1 and V is TRBV7-6; 9 bases fit TRBD2. Looked up from germline, CDR1 is SGHVS and CDR2 is FNYEAQ. The CDR3 runs to 16 residues. The trim removed 5 bases at V and 5 bases at J, leaving 10 bases unmatched. CDR3 sequence reads: CASSPLRSGGHNEQFF. The CDR3 DNA reads as TGTGCCAGCAGCCCCTTACGTAGCGGGGGACACAATGAGCAGTTCTTC.

This sequence joins TRBV5-1 and TRBJ2-5; weak D call: TRBD2 (7 bases). CDR3 length equals 14 residues. V was cut by 0 bases and J by 6 bases, with 12 bases left in between. The V gene's germline CDR1 is SGHRS and CDR2 YFSETQ. The CDR3 is CASSLEGGAKTQYF. CDR3 DNA: TGCGCCAGCAGCTTGGAAGGGGGGGCGAAGACCCAGTACTTC.

This chain uses TRBV28 with TRBJ1-5, with 11 bases that match TRBD1. With V trimmed by 8 bases and J by 0 bases, 6 bases remained unmatched. From germline, CDR1 is MDHEN and CDR2 SYDVKM. This CDR3 contains 16 residues. CDR3: CASLGQGVYSNQPQHF. For the CDR3, the DNA is TGTGCCAGCTTGGGACAGGGGGTTTATAGCAATCAGCCCCAGCATTTT.